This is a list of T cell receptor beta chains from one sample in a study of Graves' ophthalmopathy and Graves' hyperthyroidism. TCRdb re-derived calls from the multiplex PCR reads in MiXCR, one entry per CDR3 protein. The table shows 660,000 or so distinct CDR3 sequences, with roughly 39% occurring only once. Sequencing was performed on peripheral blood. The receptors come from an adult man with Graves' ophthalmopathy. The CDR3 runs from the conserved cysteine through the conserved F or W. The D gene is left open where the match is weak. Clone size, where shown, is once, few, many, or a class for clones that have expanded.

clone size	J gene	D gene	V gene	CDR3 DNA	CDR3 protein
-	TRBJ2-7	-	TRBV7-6	TGTGCCAGCAGCCAAGAGCGCTTC	CASSQERF
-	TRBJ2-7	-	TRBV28	TGTGCCAGCAGTTTTTACGACGAGCAGTACTTC	CASSFYDEQYF
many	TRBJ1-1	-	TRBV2	TGTGCCAGCATCAATAGTGAAGCTTTCTTT	CASINSEAFF
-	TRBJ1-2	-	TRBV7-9	TGTGCCAGCAGCCCCGGCGGGCGCGGGAATGGCTACACCTTC	CASSPGGRGNGYTF
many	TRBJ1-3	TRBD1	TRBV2	TGTGCCAGCGGGGGACAGGGGCTCTCTGGAAACACCATATATTTT	CASGGQGLSGNTIYF
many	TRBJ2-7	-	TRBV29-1	TGCAGCGTTGTGGACGGAAGCAGCTACGAGCAGTACTTC	CSVVDGSSYEQYF
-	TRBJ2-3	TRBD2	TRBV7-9	TGTGCCGCTCAAACTAGCGGCATTAGTGATACGCAGTATTTT	CAAQTSGISDTQYF
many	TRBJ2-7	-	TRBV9	TGTGCCAGCAGCCCTCCGGACAACTACGAGCAGTACTTC	CASSPPDNYEQYF
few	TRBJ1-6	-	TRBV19	TGTGCCAGCAATATTGGAGGGGGAGCGCGGTCACCCCTCCACTTT	CASNIGGGARSPLHF
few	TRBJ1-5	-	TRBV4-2	TGTGCCAGCAGCCAAGATCGGGCATCCTCTAGCAATCAGCCCCAGCATTTT	CASSQDRASSSNQPQHF
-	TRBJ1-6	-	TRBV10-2	TGCGCCAGCAGCTTGGAGTTTAGCTCCTATAATTCACCCCTCCACTTT	CASSLEFSSYNSPLHF
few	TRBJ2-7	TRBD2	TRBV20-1	TGCAGTGCTAGGTTCAGCCAACGATCGGGACTAGCGGCCCCAGACTACGAGCAGTACTTC	CSARFSQRSGLAAPDYEQYF
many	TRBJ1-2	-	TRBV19	TGTGCCAGTAGTATAAGAAGGGGCCTGGATGGCTACACCTTC	CASSIRRGLDGYTF
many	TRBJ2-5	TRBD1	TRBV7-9	TGTGCCAGCAGCACAGACAGGGACCACCAAGAGACCCAGTACTTC	CASSTDRDHQETQYF
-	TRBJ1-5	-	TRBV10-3	TGTGCCAGCAGCATGGGACGGGTTCATCAGCCCCAGCATTTT	CASSMGRVHQPQHF
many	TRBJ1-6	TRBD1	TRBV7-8	TGTGCCAGCAGCCCCGGACAGGGAGGGCCACCCCTCCACTTT	CASSPGQGGPPLHF
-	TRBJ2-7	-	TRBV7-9	TGTGCCAGCAGCTTAAGGTCGGTCTTC	CASSLRSVF
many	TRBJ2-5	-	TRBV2	TGTGCCAGCAGTGTGGGCTCTCAAGAGACCCAGTACTTC	CASSVGSQETQYF
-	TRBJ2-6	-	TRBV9	TGTGCCAGCAGCGCCAGTAACTCTGGGGCCAACGTCCTGACTTTC	CASSASNSGANVLTF
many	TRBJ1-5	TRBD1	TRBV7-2	TGTGCCAGCAGCCACTACCGGGACAGGAACAATCAGCCCCAGCATTTT	CASSHYRDRNNQPQHF
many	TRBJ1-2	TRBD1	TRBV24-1	TGTGCCACCAGGGACACAGGGGAGAATGGCTACACCTTC	CATRDTGENGYTF
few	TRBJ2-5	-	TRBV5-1	TGCGCCAGCAGCTTGGCTGCAGGGAGTTTTCAAGAGACCCAGTACTTC	CASSLAAGSFQETQYF
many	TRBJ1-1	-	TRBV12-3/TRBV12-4	TGTGCCAGCAGTTTACGGTTACGGGTCGAAGCTTTCTTT	CASSLRLRVEAFF
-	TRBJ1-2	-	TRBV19	TGTGCCAGTAGTCCTTTGAGCGACTGGGGTAAATATGGCTACACCTTC	CASSPLSDWGKYGYTF
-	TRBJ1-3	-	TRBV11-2	TGTGCCAGCAGCCCCTGGGGTGCAAGTTCTGGAAACACCATATATTTT	CASSPWGASSGNTIYF
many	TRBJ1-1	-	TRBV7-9	TGTGCCAGCAGTCCTCCCCCCACCGGGACTGAAGCTTTCTTT	CASSPPPTGTEAFF
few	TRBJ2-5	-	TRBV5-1	TGCGCCAGCAGCCCCGGGGGCGGTAAAGAGACCCAGTACTTC	CASSPGGGKETQYF
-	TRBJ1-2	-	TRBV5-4	TGTGCCAGCAGCTACGACAGGAGCTACACCTTC	CASSYDRSYTF
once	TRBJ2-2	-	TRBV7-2	TGCGCCAGCAGCCAGGCCCGACATCGCCCTAACACCGGGGAGCTGTTTTTT	CASSQARHRPNTGELFF
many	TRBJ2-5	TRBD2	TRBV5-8	TGTGCCAGCAGCTTGGATCACATGGGACTAGCGGGGGAAGAGACCCAGTACTTC	CASSLDHMGLAGEETQYF